This T cell receptor beta chain was recovered during a study of Graves' ophthalmopathy and Graves' hyperthyroidism. The sequenced template was RNA, covering the TCR beta CDR3 region. Investigators did first-round RT-PCR with HTBI primers, then second-round multiplex PCR. TCRdb itself ran the multiplex PCR reads through MiXCR, one entry per CDR3 protein. The sample carries around 600,000 distinct CDR3 sequences, 35% to 45% recorded once. General study points: A model built from 13 signatures distinguished ophthalmopathy from stable hyperthyroidism with about 90% sensitivity and about 80% specificity. In blood appeared most of the expanded thyroid clonotypes whose frequency exceeded 0.001.

Other autoimmune diseases, uncontrolled infections, pregnancy and lactation each led to patient exclusion. V lost 6 bases and J 8 bases, leaving 23 bases between the germline ends. The CDR3 spans 16 residues. The V gene's germline CDR1 is SGHVS and CDR2 FNYEAQ. A note on this clonotype: Its specificity is unknown.

The rearrangement links TRBV7-6 to TRBJ2-1, with D maybe TRBD1 (6 bases). Material for sequencing was peripheral blood. This TCR was sampled from an adult man with Graves' ophthalmopathy. CDR3 in DNA: TGTGCCAGCAGAGCCGGGACACACTTTTCTGGGGATGAGCAGTTCTTC. Translated: CASRAGTHFSGDEQFF.